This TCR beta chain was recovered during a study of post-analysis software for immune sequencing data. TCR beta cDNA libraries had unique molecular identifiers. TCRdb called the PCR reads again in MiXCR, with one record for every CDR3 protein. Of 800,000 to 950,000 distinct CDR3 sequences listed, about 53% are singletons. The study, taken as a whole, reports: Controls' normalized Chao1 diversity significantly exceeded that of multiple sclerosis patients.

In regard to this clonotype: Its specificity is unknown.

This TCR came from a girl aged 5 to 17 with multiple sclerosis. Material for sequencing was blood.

The CDR3 region is CSVRTHGSYEQYF. CDR3 bases: TGCAGCGTACGCACACACGGCTCCTACGAGCAGTACTTC. This chain links TRBV29-1 with TRBJ2-7; D unresolved. Germline loops: CDR1 SQVTM, CDR2 ANQGSEA. Trimming took 6 bases from V and 0 from J, leaving 12 bases between them. CDR3 length: 13 residues.